This T cell receptor (beta chain) was sequenced in a study of Graves' ophthalmopathy and Graves' hyperthyroidism. In its sample, this clonotype was seen many times. The CDR3 is made up of 15 amino acids. CDR1 and CDR2 from the germline V gene are MGHDK and SYGVNS. With V trimmed by 4 bases and J by 1 base, 4 bases remained unmatched. For repertoire sequencing, the TCR beta CDR3 regions were amplified from RNA transcripts. Second-round multiplex PCR came after first-round RT-PCR with HTBI primers. Each CDR3 protein is one row after TCRdb ran MiXCR on the multiplex PCR reads. This table holds some 520,000 distinct CDR3 sequences, around 15% found once.

The sample was blood. This clonotype originated in a woman aged 25 to 39 with Graves' ophthalmopathy. The chain recombines TRBV25-1 with TRBJ2-5, with TRBD2 matching 9 bases. CDR3 loop: CASSAVRGGQETQYF. For the CDR3, the DNA is TGTGCCAGCAGTGCCGTGCGGGGGGGCCAAGAGACCCAGTACTTC. Looking up the rest from reference TRBV25-1 and TRBJ2-5 gives the full variable domain: EADIYQTPRYLVIGTGKKITLECSQTMGHDKMYWYQQDPGMELHLIHYSYGVNSTEKGDLSSESTVSRIRTEHFPLTLESARPSHTSQYLCASSAVRGGQETQYFGPGTRLLVL.